This T cell receptor beta chain was documented in a study of blood T cell repertoires in COVID-19. Study overall: Researchers got acute and convalescent COVID-19 samples from the United States, Italy and Spain. T cells, B-cell-depleted T cells, or PBMCs supplied cDNA or gDNA.

The V gene end was trimmed by 6 bases and the J gene end by 6 bases; junction bases not matched to a gene: 4. The germline V gene has CDR1 SEHNR and CDR2 FQNEAQ (reference sequence). The CDR3 consists of 14 residues. Under the authors' procedure: Scientists estimated how many nucleated cells there were by amplifying reference gene primers. Libraries were prepared by immunoSEQ multiplex PCR; TCRdb keeps only in-frame clonotypes and omits some of them. V and J calls and clone size are as listed in that table; D and trimming were resolved from the DNA. The sample shows around 150,000 clones, around 84% of them seen only once.

This clonotype originated in a man between 65 and 79 years old with acute or convalescent COVID-19. The sequenced sample was peripheral blood. The gene calls are TRBV7-9 and TRBJ2-2, with 10 bases aligning to TRBD1. CDR3 in amino acids: CASRWDRGAGELFF. Written as DNA, the CDR3 is TGTGCCAGCAGATGGGACAGGGGTGCCGGGGAGCTGTTTTTT.